This TCR beta chain comes out of a study of blood T cell repertoires in COVID-19. Study-level background: Samples came from the United States, Italy and Spain, spanning acute and convalescent COVID-19. PBMCs, B-cell-depleted T cells, or T cells provided the cDNA or gDNA that made up the material.

In the authors' workflow: Quantification of nucleated cells was approximated via reference gene primer amplification. The table came from immunoSEQ multiplex PCR; TCRdb's copy has only in-frame clones and leaves some out. For V, J and clone size, that table is used; D and trimming come from the DNA. This table holds some 360,000 clones, about 87% found once. In its sample, this clone was seen once. Seattle patient enrollment occurred during active infection, with longitudinal follow-up thereafter. The CDR3 extends over 13 amino acids. Trimming pared 2 bases from V and 5 bases from J, leaving 9 bases between. Germline V gene sequence: CDR1 SGHTA, CDR2 FQGTGA.

This chain joins TRBV7-3 and TRBJ2-5, with unresolved D. Sequencing input: peripheral blood. The origin of this receptor is a woman in her sixties with COVID-19, enrolled during active disease. CDR3 DNA: TGTGCCAGCAGCTTAGGTGGCTGGGAGACCCAGTACTTC. Translated: CASSLGGWETQYF. Full variable domain (missing parts from reference TRBV7-3 and TRBJ2-5): GAGVSQTPSNKVTEKGKYVELRCDPISGHTALYWYRQSLGQGPEFLIYFQGTGAADDSGLPNDRFFAVRPEGSVSTLKIQRTERGDSAVYLCASSLGGWETQYFGPGTRLLVL.